The clone carrying this T cell receptor (beta chain) has a handful of counts. Its antigen is not known. The sample originates from a study of spatial heterogeneity in lung cancer. The study, taken as a whole, reports: In blood, ubiquitous expanded tumor TCRs appeared more at resection than follow-up.

Germline values: CDR1 SGHDT, CDR2 YYEEEE. The CDR3 covers 14 residues. The V and J ends lost 4 bases and 4 bases respectively, with 14 bases between them. As to time point: sample taken at primary tumor resection. The study sequenced unsorted whole RNA from tumor, nontumor lung or frozen PBMC. The donors, 72 patients with untreated early-stage non-small cell lung cancer, provided the samples. TCRdb reprocessed the 5' RACE reads via MiXCR and lists one record per CDR3 protein. The table has approximately 44,000 distinct CDR3 sequences, about 10% seen once. V gene TRBV5-6 combines with J gene TRBJ1-1; D ambiguous. This sequence originates from a female donor with early-stage non-small cell lung cancer. The sample in question was PBMCs, obtained at surgery. This CDR3 is CASSLATSGTEAFF. In DNA, the CDR3 is TGTGCCAGCAGCCTAGCTACCTCCGGCACTGAAGCTTTCTTT.